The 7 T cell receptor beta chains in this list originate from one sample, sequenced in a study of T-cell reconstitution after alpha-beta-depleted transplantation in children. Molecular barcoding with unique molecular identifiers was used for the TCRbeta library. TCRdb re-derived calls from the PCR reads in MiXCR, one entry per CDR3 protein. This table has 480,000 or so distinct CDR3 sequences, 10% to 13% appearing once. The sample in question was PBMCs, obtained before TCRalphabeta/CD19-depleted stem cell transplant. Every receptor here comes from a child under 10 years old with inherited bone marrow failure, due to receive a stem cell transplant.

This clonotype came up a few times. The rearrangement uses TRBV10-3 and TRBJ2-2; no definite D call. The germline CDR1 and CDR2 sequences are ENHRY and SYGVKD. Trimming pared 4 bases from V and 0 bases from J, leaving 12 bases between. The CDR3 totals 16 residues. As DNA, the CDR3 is TGTGCCATCAGTGTCTCCCTAACAACGAACACCGGGGAGCTGTTTTTT. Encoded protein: CAISVSLTTNTGELFF.

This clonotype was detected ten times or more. The CDR3 DNA reads TGTGCCAGCAGCCCCGACAGGGTAGTTTTCGATGAGCAGTTCTTC. It yields the protein CASSPDRVVFDEQFF. The rearrangement uses TRBV7-9 and TRBJ2-1; 7 bases fit TRBD1. The CDR3 is 15 amino acids. CDR1 SEHNR and CDR2 FQNEAQ come from the germline V gene (reference sequence). Trimming cost V 5 bases and J 8 bases; bases outside gene matches: 12.

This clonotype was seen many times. Here the CDR3 DNA reads TGTGCCTGGAGTCCTCCCTCCGGACAGGCTGAAGCTTTCTTT. The encoded protein is CAWSPPSGQAEAFF. This chain links TRBV30 with TRBJ1-1; 7 bases match TRBD1. The germline CDR1 and CDR2 sequences are GTSNPN and SVGIG (reference sequence). The ends lost 2 bases at V and 6 bases at J; junction bases unmatched: 9. The CDR3 has 14 amino acids.

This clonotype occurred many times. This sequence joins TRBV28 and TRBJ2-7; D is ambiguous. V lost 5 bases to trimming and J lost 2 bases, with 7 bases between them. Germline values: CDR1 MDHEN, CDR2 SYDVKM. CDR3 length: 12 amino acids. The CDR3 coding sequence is TGTGCCAGCAGTACCCAAACCTACGAGCAGTACTTC. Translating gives CASSTQTYEQYF.

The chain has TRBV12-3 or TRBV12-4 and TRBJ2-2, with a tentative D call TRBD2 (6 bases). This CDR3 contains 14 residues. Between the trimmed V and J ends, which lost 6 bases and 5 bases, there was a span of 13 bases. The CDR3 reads CASRRRGDTGELFF. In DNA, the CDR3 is TGTGCCAGCAGGCGGAGGGGTGATACCGGGGAGCTGTTTTTT.

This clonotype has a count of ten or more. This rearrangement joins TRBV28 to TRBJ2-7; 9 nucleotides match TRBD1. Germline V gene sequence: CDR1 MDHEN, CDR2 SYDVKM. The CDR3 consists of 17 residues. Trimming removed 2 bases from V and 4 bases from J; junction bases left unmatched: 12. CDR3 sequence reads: CASSLSSRRDREYEQYF. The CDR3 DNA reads TGTGCCAGCAGTTTAAGCTCTCGGCGGGACAGGGAATACGAGCAGTACTTC.

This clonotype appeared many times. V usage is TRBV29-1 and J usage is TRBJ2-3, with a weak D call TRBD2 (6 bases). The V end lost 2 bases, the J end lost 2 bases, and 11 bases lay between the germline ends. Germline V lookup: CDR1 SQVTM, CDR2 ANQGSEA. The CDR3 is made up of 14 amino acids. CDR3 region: CSVEWGVPTDTQYF. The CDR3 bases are TGCAGCGTTGAATGGGGGGTCCCCACAGATACGCAGTATTTT.